The rows below give T cell receptor beta chains drawn from one sample of a study of cytomegalovirus exposure and HLA in healthy donors. The assay was immunoSEQ multiplex PCR, and TCRdb's table has in-frame clones only and misses some. The profile shows over 150,000 clones, about nine tenths of them singletons. The sequencing input was PBMCs. Source of these receptors: a man aged 18 to 29 in good health and CMV-seropositive. Each CDR3 is given with its conserved first and last residue. A D gene is named only where the DNA matches it firmly. The size entry is marked missing in some rows and otherwise reads once, few, many or a size class.

d_call	v_call	clone_size	j_call	cdr3_nt	cdr3_aa
TRBD1	TRBV7-9	-	TRBJ1-4	TGTGCCAGCAGCTTAGGAGTAGTGGGACAGGGAATGGCTAATGAAAAACTGTTTTTT	CASSLGVVGQGMANEKLFF
TRBD2	TRBV7-3	once	TRBJ2-2	TGTGCCAGCAGCTTAGGACTAGCCACCGGGGAGCTGTTTTTT	CASSLGLATGELFF
-	TRBV28	-	TRBJ2-4	TGTGCCAGCAGTTTATCGGGGGGCGGAAACATTCAGTACTTC	CASSLSGGGNIQYF
-	TRBV2	once	TRBJ2-3	TGTGCCAGCAGTGAGCCCAGGCCGAGCACAGATACGCAGTATTTT	CASSEPRPSTDTQYF
-	TRBV28	-	TRBJ2-7	TGTGCCAGCAGGTTAACCGGGACTGTACTCTCCTACGAGCAGTACTTC	CASRLTGTVLSYEQYF
TRBD2	TRBV19	-	TRBJ2-1	TGTGCCAGTAGTATCGAGGGAGCGGGAGGGCTGAGTGAGCAGTTCTTC	CASSIEGAGGLSEQFF
-	TRBV19	-	TRBJ2-7	TGTGCCAGTAGTGGTTCACAGAGCACCGAGCAGTACTTC	CASSGSQSTEQYF
-	TRBV28	-	TRBJ1-2	TGTGCCAGCAGTCCACAGGGACGGCTTTATGGCTACACCTTC	CASSPQGRLYGYTF
-	TRBV7-2	-	TRBJ2-2	TGTGCCAGCAGCCACACCCGCGGAAGGGAGCGATATCCTCCCGGGGAGCTGTTTTTT	CASSHTRGRERYPPGELFF
-	TRBV7-9	-	TRBJ1-2	TGTGCCAGCAGCCGCCAGATGGGGGGGGATGGCTACACCTTC	CASSRQMGGDGYTF
TRBD2	TRBV2	-	TRBJ2-7	TGTGCCAGCACCGGGACTAGCCTCGACGAGCAGTACTTC	CASTGTSLDEQYF
TRBD2	TRBV7-2	-	TRBJ2-3	TGTGCCAGCAGCCCCGTGAGGGGAGGGCTCGCAGATACGCAGTATTTT	CASSPVRGGLADTQYF
TRBD2	TRBV27	-	TRBJ2-3	TGTGCCAGCAGTTTATTTGGGAGGGCCTCCACAGATACGCAGTATTTT	CASSLFGRASTDTQYF
-	TRBV18	-	TRBJ1-5	TGTGCCAGCTCACTGCTAACAGGGACCAATCAGCCCCAGCATTTT	CASSLLTGTNQPQHF
TRBD2	TRBV4-2	-	TRBJ2-3	TGTGCCAGCAGCCAAGAACTATCGGTAATGGGACTAGCGGGAGGGCCAGATACGCAGTATTTT	CASSQELSVMGLAGGPDTQYF
-	TRBV28	-	TRBJ2-6	TGTGCCAGCAGTGTTACAGGGACGGGGGCCAACGTCCTGACTTTC	CASSVTGTGANVLTF
TRBD1	TRBV4-1	-	TRBJ1-4	TGCGCCAGCAGCGCGCGGGACAGGGCGGCAACTAATGAAAAACTGTTTTTT	CASSARDRAATNEKLFF
TRBD2	TRBV18	-	TRBJ2-7	TGTGCCAGCTCTCCAAGACTAGCGGGAGAGGTGGGCGAGCAGTACTTC	CASSPRLAGEVGEQYF
TRBD1	TRBV9	-	TRBJ2-5	TGTGCCAGCAGCGCCCGGACAGGGGCCCAAGAGACCCAGTACTTC	CASSARTGAQETQYF
TRBD1	TRBV6-5	-	TRBJ2-7	TGTGCCAGCAGTGACTTGGGACAGGACTACGAGCAGTACTTC	CASSDLGQDYEQYF
TRBD2	TRBV5-4	-	TRBJ2-1	TGTGCCAGCAGCTTGCAACTAGCGGGAGTAGGGTACAATGAGCAGTTCTTC	CASSLQLAGVGYNEQFF
-	TRBV5-1	-	TRBJ1-1	TGCGCCAGCAGCTTTGTGGTGGAGACTGAAGCTTTCTTT	CASSFVVETEAFF
TRBD1	TRBV6-1	-	TRBJ1-1	TGTGCCAGCAGGGCCCCGACAGGGGTGAACACTGAAGCTTTCTTT	CASRAPTGVNTEAFF
TRBD1	TRBV28	-	TRBJ2-5	TGTGCCAGCAGTTTATGGGGACAGGGGGCGTTTGAGACCCAGTACTTC	CASSLWGQGAFETQYF
-	TRBV5-1	-	TRBJ2-1	TGCGCCAGCAGCTTGGTCGGGGTCTCCTACAATGAGCAGTTCTTC	CASSLVGVSYNEQFF
TRBD2	TRBV4-1	-	TRBJ2-7	TGCGCCAGCAGCCAAGAACCTAGCGGGAACTACGAGCAGTACTTC	CASSQEPSGNYEQYF
TRBD2	TRBV29-1	-	TRBJ2-5	TGCAGCGTTGAGTCGGGAGGGCCCGAAGAGACCCAGTACTTC	CSVESGGPEETQYF
TRBD2	TRBV5-1	once	TRBJ2-3	TGCGCCAGCAGCAATGGACTAGCGGGAGCAAATACGCAGTATTTT	CASSNGLAGANTQYF
TRBD1	TRBV29-1	-	TRBJ2-7	TGCAGCGTTCGGACAGGGGAGACCTACGAGCAGTACTTC	CSVRTGETYEQYF
-	TRBV10-3	-	TRBJ2-7	TGTGCCATCAGTCCCCCATCAGGCTACGAGCAGTACTTC	CAISPPSGYEQYF
TRBD2	TRBV6-5	-	TRBJ2-1	TGTGCCAGCACCCCTCCCGGGGGGGAGCAGTTCTTC	CASTPPGGEQFF
-	TRBV5-1	-	TRBJ1-1	TGCGCCAGCAGCTTGGAGGCGGGGGCTTGGACTGAAGCTTTCTTT	CASSLEAGAWTEAFF
TRBD1	TRBV28	-	TRBJ1-6	TGTGCCAGCAGTACAATCTACAGGGGGCGCGGTTCACCCCTCCACTTT	CASSTIYRGRGSPLHF
TRBD1	TRBV6-1	-	TRBJ1-2	TGTGCCAGCAACCGACAGGGTGATGGCTACACCTTC	CASNRQGDGYTF
TRBD2	TRBV5-1	-	TRBJ2-3	TGCGCCAGCAGCTTGGGGATAGCGGGGGCCAGCACAGATACGCAGTATTTT	CASSLGIAGASTDTQYF
-	TRBV6-1	-	TRBJ2-7	TGTGCCAGCAGAAGCCGTCCCGTCTACGAGCAGTACTTC	CASRSRPVYEQYF
TRBD2	TRBV9	-	TRBJ2-2	TGTGCCAGCAGCGTAGGCGGGAGGGCCCCCGGGGAGCTGTTTTTT	CASSVGGRAPGELFF
-	TRBV15	-	TRBJ2-5	TGTGCCACCAGCAGAGGAGCCTCACAGGGAGTGGGGTCCCAAGAGACCCAGTACTTC	CATSRGASQGVGSQETQYF
-	TRBV29-1	-	TRBJ1-2	TGCAGCGTTAAGCAATACGGCTACACCTTC	CSVKQYGYTF
TRBD1	TRBV9	-	TRBJ2-5	TGTGCCAGCAGCGCTGGGACAGATCAAGAGACCCAGTACTTC	CASSAGTDQETQYF
-	TRBV27	-	TRBJ2-7	TGTGCCAGCAGTCCGGACACCAACCTACTTTACGAGCAGTACTTC	CASSPDTNLLYEQYF